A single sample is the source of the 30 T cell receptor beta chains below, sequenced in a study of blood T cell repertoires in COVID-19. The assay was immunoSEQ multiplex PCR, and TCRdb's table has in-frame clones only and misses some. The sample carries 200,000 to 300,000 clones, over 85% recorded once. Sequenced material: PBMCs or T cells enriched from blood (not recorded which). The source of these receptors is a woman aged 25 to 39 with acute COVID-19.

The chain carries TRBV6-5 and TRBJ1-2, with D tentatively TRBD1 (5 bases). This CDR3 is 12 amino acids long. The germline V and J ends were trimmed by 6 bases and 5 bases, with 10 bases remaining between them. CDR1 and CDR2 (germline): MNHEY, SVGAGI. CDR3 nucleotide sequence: TGTGCCAGCAGATCTTCAGGGTATGGCTACACCTTC. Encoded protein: CASRSSGYGYTF.

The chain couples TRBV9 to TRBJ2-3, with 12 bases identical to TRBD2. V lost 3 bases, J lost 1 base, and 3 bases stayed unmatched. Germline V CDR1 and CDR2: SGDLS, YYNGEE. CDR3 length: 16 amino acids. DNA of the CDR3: TGTGCCAGCAGCGCCAGACTAGCGGGGGGCACAGATACGCAGTATTTT. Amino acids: CASSARLAGGTDTQYF.

As DNA, the CDR3 is TGTGCTAGTGGTTTGATTGAATTGGGAGGTGGCTACACCTTC. Translating gives CASGLIELGGGYTF. The genes are TRBV12-5 and TRBJ1-2; D is ambiguous. The CDR3 contains 14 residues. Germline V gene sequence: CDR1 LGHNT, CDR2 FRNRAP. Deletions cut 2 bases from V and 7 bases from J, with 14 bases between.

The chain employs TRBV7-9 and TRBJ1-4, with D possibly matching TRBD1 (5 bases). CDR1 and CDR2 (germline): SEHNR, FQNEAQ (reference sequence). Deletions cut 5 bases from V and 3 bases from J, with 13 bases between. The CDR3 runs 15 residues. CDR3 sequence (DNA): TGTGCCAGCAGCCGTGGGGCAGACCCTAATGAAAAACTGTTTTTT. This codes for CASSRGADPNEKLFF. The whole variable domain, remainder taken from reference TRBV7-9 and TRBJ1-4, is DTGVSQNPRHKITKRGQNVTFRCDPISEHNRLYWYRQTLGQGPEFLTYFQNEAQLEKSRLLSDRFSAERPKGSFSTLEIQRTEQGDSAMYLCASSRGADPNEKLFFGSGTQLSVL.

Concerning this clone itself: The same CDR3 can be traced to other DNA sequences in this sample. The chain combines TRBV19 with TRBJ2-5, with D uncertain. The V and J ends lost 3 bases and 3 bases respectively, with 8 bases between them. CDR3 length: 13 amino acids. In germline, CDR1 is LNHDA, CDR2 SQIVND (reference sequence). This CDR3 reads CASSIDTEETQYF. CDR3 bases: TGTGCCAGTAGTATTGATACGGAAGAGACCCAGTACTTC.

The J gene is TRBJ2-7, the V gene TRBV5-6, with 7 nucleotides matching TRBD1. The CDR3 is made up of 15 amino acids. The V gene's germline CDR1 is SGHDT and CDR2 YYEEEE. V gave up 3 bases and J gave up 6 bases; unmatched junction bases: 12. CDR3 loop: CASSYARDSYLEQYF. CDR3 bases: TGTGCCAGCAGCTACGCCCGGGACAGCTACCTCGAGCAGTACTTC.

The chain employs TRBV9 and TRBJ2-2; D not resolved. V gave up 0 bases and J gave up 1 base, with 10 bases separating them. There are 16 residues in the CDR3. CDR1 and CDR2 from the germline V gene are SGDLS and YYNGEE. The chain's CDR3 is CASSVGARQNTGELFF. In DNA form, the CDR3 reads TGTGCCAGCAGCGTAGGGGCGCGACAGAACACCGGGGAGCTGTTTTTT.

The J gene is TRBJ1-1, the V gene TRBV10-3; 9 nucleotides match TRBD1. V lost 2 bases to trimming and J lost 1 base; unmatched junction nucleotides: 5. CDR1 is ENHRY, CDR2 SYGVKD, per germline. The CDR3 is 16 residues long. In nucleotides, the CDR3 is TGTGCCATCAGTGAGCCGGACAGGGGCAGGAACACTGAAGCTTTCTTT. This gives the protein CAISEPDRGRNTEAFF.

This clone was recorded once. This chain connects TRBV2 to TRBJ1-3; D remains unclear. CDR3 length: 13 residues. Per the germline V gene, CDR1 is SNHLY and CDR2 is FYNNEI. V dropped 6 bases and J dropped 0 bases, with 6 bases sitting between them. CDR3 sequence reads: CASRVASGNTIYF. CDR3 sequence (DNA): TGTGCCAGCAGAGTAGCCTCTGGAAACACCATATATTTT.

CDR3 nucleotides: TGCGCCAGCAGCCAAGTAGCGTTTCAGGACACCATATATTTT. It is translated as CASSQVAFQDTIYF. The chain is built from TRBV4-1 and TRBJ1-3; D gene uncertain. The CDR3 runs 14 residues. V was cut by 1 base and J by 8 bases, with 12 bases left in between. CDR1 is MGHRA and CDR2 is YSYEKL in the germline V gene.

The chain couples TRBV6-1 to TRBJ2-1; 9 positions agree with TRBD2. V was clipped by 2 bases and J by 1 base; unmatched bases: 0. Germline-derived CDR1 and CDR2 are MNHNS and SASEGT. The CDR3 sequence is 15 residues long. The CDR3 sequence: CASSELAGSYNEQFF. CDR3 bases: TGTGCCAGCAGTGAACTAGCGGGGTCCTACAATGAGCAGTTCTTC.

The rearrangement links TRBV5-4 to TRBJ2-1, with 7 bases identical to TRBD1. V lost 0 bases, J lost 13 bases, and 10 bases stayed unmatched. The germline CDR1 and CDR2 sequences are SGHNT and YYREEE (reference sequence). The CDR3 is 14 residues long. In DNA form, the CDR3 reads TGTGCCAGCAGCTTGGCAGGACAGGAAACCTCCCAGTTCTTC. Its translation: CASSLAGQETSQFF.

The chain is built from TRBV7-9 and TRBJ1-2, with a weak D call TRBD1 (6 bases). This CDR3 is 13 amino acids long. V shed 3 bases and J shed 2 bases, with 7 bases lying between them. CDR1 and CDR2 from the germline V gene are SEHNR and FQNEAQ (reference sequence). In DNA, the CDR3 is TGTGCCAGCAGCTTTGGACAGAACTATGGCTACACCTTC. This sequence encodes CASSFGQNYGYTF.

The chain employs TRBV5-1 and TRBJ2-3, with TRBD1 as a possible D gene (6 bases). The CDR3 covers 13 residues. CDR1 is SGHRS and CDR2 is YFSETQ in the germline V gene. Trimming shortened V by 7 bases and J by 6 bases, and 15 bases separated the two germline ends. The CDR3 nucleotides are TGCGCCAGCGGTATGTCAGGGGTGGATACGCAGTATTTT. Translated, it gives CASGMSGVDTQYF.

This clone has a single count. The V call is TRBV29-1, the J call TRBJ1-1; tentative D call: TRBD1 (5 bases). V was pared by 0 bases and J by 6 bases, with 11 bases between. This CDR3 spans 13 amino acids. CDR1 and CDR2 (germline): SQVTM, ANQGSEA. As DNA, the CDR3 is TGCAGCGTTGAAGATGTGGGGCGCCCTGAAGCTTTCTTT. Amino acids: CSVEDVGRPEAFF.

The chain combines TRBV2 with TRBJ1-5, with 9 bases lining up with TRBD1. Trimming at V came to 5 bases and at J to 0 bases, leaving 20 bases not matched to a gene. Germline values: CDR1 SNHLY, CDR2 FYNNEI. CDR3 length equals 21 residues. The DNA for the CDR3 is TGTGCCAGCAGTAAATCCGTTGACCCGGGACAGGGCCTATATAGCAATCAGCCCCAGCATTTT. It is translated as CASSKSVDPGQGLYSNQPQHF. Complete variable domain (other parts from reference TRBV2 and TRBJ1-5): EPEVTQTPSHQVTQMGQEVILRCVPISNHLYFYWYRQILGQKVEFLVSFYNNEISEKSEIFDDQFSVERPDGSNFTLKIRSTKLEDSAMYFCASSKSVDPGQGLYSNQPQHFGDGTRLSIL.

The CDR3 nucleotides are TGTGCCAGCAGCTTGCAAGCAGGTTTCTTCAATGAGCAGTTCTTC. Its protein product is CASSLQAGFFNEQFF. The V and J genes are TRBV5-5 and TRBJ2-1, with D hard to call. The V gene's germline CDR1 is SGHKS and CDR2 YYEKEE (reference sequence). V dropped 1 base and J dropped 6 bases, with 14 bases sitting between them. The CDR3 consists of 15 residues.

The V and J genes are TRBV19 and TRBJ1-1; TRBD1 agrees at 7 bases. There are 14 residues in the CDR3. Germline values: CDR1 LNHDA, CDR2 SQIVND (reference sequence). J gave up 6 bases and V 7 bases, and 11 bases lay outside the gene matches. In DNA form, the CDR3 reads TGTGCCAGTACCACACAGGGGAAGGGGGCTGAAGCTTTCTTT. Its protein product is CASTTQGKGAEAFF.

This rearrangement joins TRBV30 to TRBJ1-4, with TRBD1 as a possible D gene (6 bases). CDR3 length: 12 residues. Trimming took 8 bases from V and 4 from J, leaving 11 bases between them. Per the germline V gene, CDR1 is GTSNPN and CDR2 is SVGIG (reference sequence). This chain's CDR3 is CARGQFNEKLFF. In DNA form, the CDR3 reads TGTGCCCGTGGACAGTTTAATGAAAAACTGTTTTTT.

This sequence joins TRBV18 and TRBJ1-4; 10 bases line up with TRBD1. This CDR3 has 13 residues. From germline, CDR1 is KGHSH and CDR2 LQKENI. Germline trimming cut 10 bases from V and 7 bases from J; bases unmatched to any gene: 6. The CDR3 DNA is TGTGCCACCAGCCGGGACAGGGGTGAAAAACTGTTTTTT. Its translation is CATSRDRGEKLFF.

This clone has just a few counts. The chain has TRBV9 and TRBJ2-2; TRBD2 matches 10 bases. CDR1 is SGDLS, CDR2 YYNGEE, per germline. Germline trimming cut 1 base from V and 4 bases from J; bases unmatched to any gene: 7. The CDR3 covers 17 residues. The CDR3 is CASSVSSGGHSTGELFF. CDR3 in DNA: TGTGCCAGCAGCGTATCTAGCGGGGGCCACAGCACCGGGGAGCTGTTTTTT.

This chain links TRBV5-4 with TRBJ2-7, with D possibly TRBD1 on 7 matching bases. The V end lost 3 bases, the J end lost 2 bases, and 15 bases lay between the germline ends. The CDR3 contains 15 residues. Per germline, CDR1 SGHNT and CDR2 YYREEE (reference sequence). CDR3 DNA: TGTGCCAGCAGCTGGGGGGACAGTTCGACCTACGAGCAGTACTTC. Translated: CASSWGDSSTYEQYF.

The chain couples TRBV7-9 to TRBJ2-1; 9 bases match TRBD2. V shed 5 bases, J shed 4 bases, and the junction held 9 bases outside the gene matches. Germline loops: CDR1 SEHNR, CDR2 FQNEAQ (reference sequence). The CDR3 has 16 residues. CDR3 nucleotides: TGTGCCAGCAGCCGGCAAACTAGCGGGCCTTACAATGAGCAGTTCTTC. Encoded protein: CASSRQTSGPYNEQFF.

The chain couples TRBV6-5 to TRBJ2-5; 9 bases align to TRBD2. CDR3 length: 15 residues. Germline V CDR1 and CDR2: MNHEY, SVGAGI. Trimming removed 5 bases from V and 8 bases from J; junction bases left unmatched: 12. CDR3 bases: TGTGCCAGCAGTCGCCCCAAAGCGGGGGGATATACCCAGTACTTC. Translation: CASSRPKAGGYTQYF.

As DNA, the CDR3 is TGTGCCAGCAATGGTAATTTCAGATCGGAGACCCAGTACTTC. Translated, it gives CASNGNFRSETQYF. The chain recombines TRBV2 with TRBJ2-5, with D unclear. The CDR3 totals 14 residues. Trimming removed 7 bases from V and 5 bases from J, with 17 bases in between. Germline assignment: CDR1 SNHLY and CDR2 FYNNEI.

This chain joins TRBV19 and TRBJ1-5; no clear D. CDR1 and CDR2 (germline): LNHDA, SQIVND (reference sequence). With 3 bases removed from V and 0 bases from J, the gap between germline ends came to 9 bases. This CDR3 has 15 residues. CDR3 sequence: CASSIGGNSNQPQHF. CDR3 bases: TGTGCCAGTAGTATTGGCGGGAATAGCAATCAGCCCCAGCATTTT.

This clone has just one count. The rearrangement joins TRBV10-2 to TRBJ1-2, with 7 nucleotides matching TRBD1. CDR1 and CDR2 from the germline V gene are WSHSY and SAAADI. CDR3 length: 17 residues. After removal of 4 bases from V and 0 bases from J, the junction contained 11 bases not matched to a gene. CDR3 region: CASSVLGQSAPNYGYTF. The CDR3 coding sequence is TGCGCCAGCAGTGTGTTGGGACAGAGCGCACCTAACTATGGCTACACCTTC.

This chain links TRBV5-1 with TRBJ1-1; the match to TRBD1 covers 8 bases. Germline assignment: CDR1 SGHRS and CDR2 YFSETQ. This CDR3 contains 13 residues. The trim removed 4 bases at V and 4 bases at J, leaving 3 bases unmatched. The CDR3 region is CASSLRGLTEAFF. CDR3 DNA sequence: TGCGCCAGCAGCCTCAGGGGGCTCACTGAAGCTTTCTTT.

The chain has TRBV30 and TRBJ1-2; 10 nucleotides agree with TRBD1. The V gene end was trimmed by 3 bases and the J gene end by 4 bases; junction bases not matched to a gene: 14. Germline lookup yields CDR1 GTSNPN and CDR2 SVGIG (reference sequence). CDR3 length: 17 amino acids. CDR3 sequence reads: CAWRTPVDRGTGYGYTF. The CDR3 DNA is TGTGCCTGGAGAACACCGGTGGACAGGGGGACTGGCTATGGCTACACCTTC.

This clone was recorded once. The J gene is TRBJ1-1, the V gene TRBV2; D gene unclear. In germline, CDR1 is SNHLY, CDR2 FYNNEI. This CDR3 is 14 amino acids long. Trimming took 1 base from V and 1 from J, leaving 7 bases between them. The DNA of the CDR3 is TGTGCCAGCAGTGAAGTGAGCCAGAACACTGAAGCTTTCTTT. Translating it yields CASSEVSQNTEAFF.